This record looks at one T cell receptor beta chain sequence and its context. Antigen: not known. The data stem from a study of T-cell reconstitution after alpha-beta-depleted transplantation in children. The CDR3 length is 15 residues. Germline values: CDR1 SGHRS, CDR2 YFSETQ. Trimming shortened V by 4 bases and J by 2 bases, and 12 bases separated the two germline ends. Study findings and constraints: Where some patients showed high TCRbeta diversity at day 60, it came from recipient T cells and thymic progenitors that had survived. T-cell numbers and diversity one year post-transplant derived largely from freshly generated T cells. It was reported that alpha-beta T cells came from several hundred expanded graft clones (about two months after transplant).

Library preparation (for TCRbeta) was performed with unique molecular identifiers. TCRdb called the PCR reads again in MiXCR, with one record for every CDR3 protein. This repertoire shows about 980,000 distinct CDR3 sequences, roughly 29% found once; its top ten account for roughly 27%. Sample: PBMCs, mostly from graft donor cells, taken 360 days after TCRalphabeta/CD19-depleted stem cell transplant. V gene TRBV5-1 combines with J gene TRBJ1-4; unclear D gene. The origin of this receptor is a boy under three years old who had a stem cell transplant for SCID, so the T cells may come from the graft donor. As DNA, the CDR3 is TGCGCCAGCAGCACCGACCTGAGGACTAATGAAAAACTGTTTTTT. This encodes CASSTDLRTNEKLFF.